The next 25 T cell receptor beta chains were all read from a single sample in a study of T-cell reconstitution after alpha-beta-depleted transplantation in children. The TCRbeta library incorporated unique molecular identifiers. In TCRdb, the PCR reads were re-called with MiXCR into one record per CDR3 protein. The sample contains 120,000 to 150,000 distinct CDR3 sequences, 8% to 10% of which appear only once. This material consisted of PBMCs, mostly from graft donor cells, taken 180 days after TCRalphabeta/CD19-depleted stem cell transplant. The receptors come from a female patient aged 2-15 years who had a stem cell transplant for congenital amegakaryocytic thrombocytopenia, so the T cells may come from the graft donor.

This clonotype was seen ten or more times. The chain employs TRBV7-8 and TRBJ2-5, with D unresolved. This CDR3 has 13 amino acids. Germline CDR1 SGHVS, CDR2 FQNEAQ. V shed 1 base and J shed 5 bases, with 8 bases lying between them. This chain's CDR3 is CASSLGARETQYF. The CDR3 bases are TGTGCCAGCAGCTTAGGAGCAAGGGAGACCCAGTACTTC. Combining the CDR3 with reference TRBV7-8 and TRBJ2-5 gives the whole variable domain GAGVSQSPRYKVAKRGQDVALRCDPISGHVSLFWYQQALGQGPEFLTYFQNEAQLDKSGLPSDRFFAERPEGSVSTLKIQRTQQEDSAVYLCASSLGARETQYFGPGTRLLVL.

This clonotype was observed many times. The rearrangement joins TRBV7-8 to TRBJ2-2; a possible D gene is TRBD2 (5 bases). Trimming left V 7 bases short and J 4 bases short, with 10 bases between. This CDR3 comprises 13 residues. Germline-derived CDR1 and CDR2 are SGHVS and FQNEAQ. The CDR3 DNA is TGTGCCAGCAAGCTCCGGGGCACCGGGGAGCTGTTTTTT. Encoded protein: CASKLRGTGELFF. The full variable domain, with the rest looked up from reference TRBV7-8 and TRBJ2-2, is GAGVSQSPRYKVAKRGQDVALRCDPISGHVSLFWYQQALGQGPEFLTYFQNEAQLDKSGLPSDRFFAERPEGSVSTLKIQRTQQEDSAVYLCASKLRGTGELFFGEGSRLTVL.

This clonotype has at least ten counts. V usage is TRBV10-3 and J usage is TRBJ1-2; D not resolved. Germline V lookup: CDR1 ENHRY, CDR2 SYGVKD. V was clipped by 7 bases and J by 1 base, with 10 bases between them. The CDR3 consists of 13 residues. The CDR3 DNA is TGTGCCATCACAGAATATCTTAACTATGGCTACACCTTC. This codes for CAITEYLNYGYTF.

This clonotype was observed many times. J is TRBJ2-7 and V is TRBV5-1; TRBD1 matches 9 bases. The length of the CDR3 is 16 residues. With 4 bases clipped from V and 1 base from J, the junction kept 9 bases outside the gene matches. CDR1 and CDR2 from the germline V gene are SGHRS and YFSETQ. Written as DNA, the CDR3 is TGCGCCAGCAGCCAATTGGGACAGGGAGTGTCCTACGAGCAGTACTTC. It specifies CASSQLGQGVSYEQYF.

This clonotype was seen at least ten times. V is TRBV4-1 and J is TRBJ2-7; 8 nucleotides line up with TRBD1. The CDR3 loop spans 15 amino acids. With V trimmed by 0 bases and J by 7 bases, 8 bases remained unmatched. CDR1 MGHRA and CDR2 YSYEKL come from the germline V gene. The CDR3: CASSQDLSRGLEQYF. In DNA, the CDR3 is TGCGCCAGCAGCCAAGATCTGAGCAGGGGGCTTGAGCAGTACTTC.

This clonotype was recorded many times. The rearrangement links TRBV20-1 to TRBJ1-2, with 8 bases identical to TRBD1. J was trimmed by 4 bases and V by 3 bases; bases with no gene match: 4. Germline CDR1 is DFQATT and CDR2 is SNEGSKA (reference sequence). The CDR3 has 13 amino acids. CDR3 protein: CSARAGQGYGYTF. The CDR3 DNA sequence: TGCAGTGCTAGGGCTGGACAGGGCTATGGCTACACCTTC.

This chain connects TRBV20-1 to TRBJ2-3, with a weak D call TRBD1 (6 bases). This CDR3 is 13 amino acids long. V lost 2 bases, J lost 5 bases, and 11 bases lay in between. In germline, CDR1 is DFQATT, CDR2 SNEGSKA (reference sequence). The CDR3 region is CSARMGAGDTQYF. For the CDR3, the DNA is TGCAGTGCTAGAATGGGGGCCGGAGATACGCAGTATTTT.

V usage is TRBV7-7 and J usage is TRBJ2-5; TRBD1 agrees at 9 bases. Trimming took 5 bases from V and 2 from J; bases not matched to a gene: 6. In germline, CDR1 is SSHAT, CDR2 FNYEAQ (reference sequence). The CDR3 is 15 amino acids. CDR3 region: CASSRGQGGQETQYF. For the CDR3, the DNA is TGTGCCAGCAGCCGGGGACAGGGAGGACAAGAGACCCAGTACTTC.

The CDR3 bases are TGTGCCAGCAGTTTGGGGCACAGGGGGCTATTCCTCGAGCAGTACTTC. The encoded protein is CASSLGHRGLFLEQYF. This sequence joins TRBV28 and TRBJ2-7, with TRBD1 matching 9 bases. This CDR3 has 16 residues. Germline loops: CDR1 MDHEN, CDR2 SYDVKM. The V segment lost 3 bases and the J segment 6 bases; nucleotides outside the gene matches: 12. Drawing the rest from reference TRBV28 and TRBJ2-7, the complete variable domain is DVKVTQSSRYLVKRTGEKVFLECVQDMDHENMFWYRQDPGLGLRLIYFSYDVKMKEKGDIPEGYSVSREKKERFSLILESASTNQTSMYLCASSLGHRGLFLEQYFGPGTRLTVT.

This clonotype was observed a few times. The chain couples TRBV20-1 to TRBJ2-5; TRBD2 is a possible D gene (7 bases). Trimming removed 3 bases at V and 5 bases at J, with 13 bases between. Germline V CDR1 and CDR2: DFQATT, SNEGSKA (reference sequence). The CDR3 consists of 13 residues. The DNA for the CDR3 is TGCAGTGCTAGCGGGGGGCCGGGTGAGACCCAGTACTTC. Its protein product is CSASGGPGETQYF.

There are a few counts of this clonotype. The genes are TRBV20-1 and TRBJ2-1, with TRBD2 as a possible D gene (6 bases). Germline CDR1 DFQATT, CDR2 SNEGSKA (reference sequence). Trimming took 0 bases from V and 5 from J, leaving 17 bases between them. CDR3 length: 16 residues. CDR3 DNA: TGCAGTGCTAGAGATTTAGGGGCCGGAGGGAACAATGAGCAGTTCTTC. This gives the protein CSARDLGAGGNNEQFF.

This clonotype came up many times. The chain links TRBV29-1 to TRBJ1-1; D ambiguous. Trimming took off 4 bases at V and 0 bases at J, with 9 bases between the two ends. The CDR3 runs to 13 residues. Germline V CDR1 and CDR2: SQVTM, ANQGSEA. CDR3 amino acids: CSVVSVMNTEAFF. The CDR3 bases are TGCAGCGTTGTGTCGGTTATGAACACTGAAGCTTTCTTT.

V usage is TRBV5-6 and J usage is TRBJ2-7; 8 bases fit TRBD2. Germline CDR1 is SGHDT and CDR2 is YYEEEE. The CDR3 is 14 amino acids. V dropped 0 bases and J dropped 3; count of bases not matched to a gene: 2. The CDR3 sequence: CASSLGLAFYEQYF. Written as DNA, the CDR3 is TGTGCCAGCAGCTTGGGACTAGCGTTCTACGAGCAGTACTTC. Variable domain in full (rest from reference TRBV5-6 and TRBJ2-7): DAGVTQSPTHLIKTRGQQVTLRCSPKSGHDTVSWYQQALGQGPQFIFQYYEEEERQRGNFPDRFSGHQFPNYSSELNVNALLLGDSALYLCASSLGLAFYEQYFGPGTRLTVT.

This clonotype appeared a single time. A much larger clone differs from this one at a single base, so this may be a read error. The J gene is TRBJ2-2, the V gene TRBV12-3 or TRBV12-4, with D maybe TRBD2 (6 bases). Deletions cut 6 bases from V and 1 base from J, with 15 bases between. There are 16 residues in the CDR3. In DNA form, the CDR3 reads TGTGCCAGCAGCGGCGGACTACCGGTGAACACCGGGGAGCTGTTTTTT. Its translation is CASSGGLPVNTGELFF.

At least ten counts were recorded for this clonotype. The chain carries TRBV18 and TRBJ1-4; D might be TRBD1 (5 bases). The germline CDR1 and CDR2 sequences are KGHSH and LQKENI. V was pared by 3 bases and J by 2 bases, with 13 bases between. The CDR3 runs 16 residues. The CDR3 region is CASSPRGTATNEKLFF. CDR3 nucleotides: TGTGCCAGCTCACCTAGAGGGACTGCCACTAATGAAAAACTGTTTTTT.

The chain carries TRBV9 and TRBJ2-7; TRBD1 is a possible D gene (6 bases). The V end lost 0 bases, the J end lost 3 bases, and 10 bases lay between the germline ends. The CDR3 has 14 residues. Germline V gene lookup returns CDR1 SGDLS and CDR2 YYNGEE. CDR3 bases: TGTGCCAGCAGCGTAGAGGACAGCAACTACGAGCAGTACTTC. This sequence encodes CASSVEDSNYEQYF.

This clonotype showed up many times. This rearrangement joins TRBV28 to TRBJ1-5; possibly TRBD1 for D (5 bases). This CDR3 region has 14 residues. Per germline, CDR1 MDHEN and CDR2 SYDVKM. V lost 6 bases to trimming and J lost 9 bases, with 18 bases between them. CDR3 protein: CASSLGKGTGPQHF. In DNA form, the CDR3 reads TGTGCCAGCAGCCTGGGCAAGGGGACGGGGCCCCAGCATTTT.

Comment on this clonotype: This likely comes from a read error, as the CDR3 has no conserved phenylalanine or tryptophan at its end. The chain has TRBV29-1 and TRBJ2-7; weak D call: TRBD2 (6 bases). Germline V gene data show CDR1 as SQVTM and CDR2 as ANQGSEA. Trimming removed 4 bases from V and 5 bases from J, with 15 bases in between. The CDR3 sequence is 13 residues long. The CDR3 bases are TGCAGCGTTGTCGATACTAGCTGGAACGAGCAGTACTTG. This encodes CSVVDTSWNEQYL.

This clonotype was seen ten or more times. The V call is TRBV20-1, the J call TRBJ1-1; D uncertain. Trimming left V 3 bases short and J 6 bases short, with 14 bases between. Germline V gives CDR1 DFQATT, CDR2 SNEGSKA (reference sequence). The CDR3 runs 13 residues. The CDR3 is CSASGAAIAEAFF. CDR3 DNA sequence: TGCAGTGCTAGCGGCGCAGCGATCGCTGAAGCTTTCTTT.

The table lists this clonotype with a few counts. The genes are TRBV5-1 and TRBJ2-1; a weak D match, TRBD2 (6 bases). Trimming removed 4 bases at V and 4 bases at J, with 15 bases between. This CDR3 region has 15 residues. CDR1 and CDR2 (germline): SGHRS, YFSETQ. CDR3 sequence (DNA): TGCGCCAGCAGCAGGTCGGGACTTCTATACAATGAGCAGTTCTTC. Amino acid sequence: CASSRSGLLYNEQFF.

The CDR3 nucleotides are TGCAGTGCTTCCTTCCCTCGACAGGGCGGGTATGGCTACACCTTC. This gives the protein CSASFPRQGGYGYTF. The chain employs TRBV20-1 and TRBJ1-2; TRBD1 matches at 7 bases. The CDR3 totals 15 residues. Germline V CDR1 and CDR2: DFQATT, SNEGSKA (reference sequence). V was pared by 5 bases and J by 5 bases, with 14 bases of the junction left unmatched.

The chain is built from TRBV20-1 and TRBJ1-2, with TRBD1 matching over 9 bases. CDR1 and CDR2 (germline): DFQATT, SNEGSKA (reference sequence). With V trimmed by 5 bases and J by 4 bases, 2 bases remained unmatched. This CDR3 contains 12 residues. Here the CDR3 DNA reads TGCAGTGCTCTACAGGGGGCCTATGGCTACACCTTC. This codes for CSALQGAYGYTF.

This clonotype was found once. This sequence may be a read error, since a much larger clone differs from it by one base. The CDR3 region is CASRNEHRTDTQYF. The CDR3 nucleotides read TGCGCCAGCAGGAACGAACACCGCACAGATACGCAGTATTTT. The V call is TRBV5-1, the J call TRBJ2-3; D not resolved. V lost 5 bases and J 1 base, leaving 11 bases between the germline ends. This CDR3 is built from 14 residues. Germline V gives CDR1 SGHRS, CDR2 YFSETQ.

The table lists this clonotype with many counts. The V gene is TRBV20-1, the J gene TRBJ2-7, with a tentative D call TRBD1 (6 bases). The CDR3 has 15 residues. From germline, CDR1 is DFQATT and CDR2 SNEGSKA (reference sequence). V lost 0 bases and J lost 0, with 12 bases in between. The CDR3 DNA reads as TGCAGTGCTAGAGATACCAGGGGAGTCTCCTACGAGCAGTACTTC. It codes for CSARDTRGVSYEQYF.

The table lists this clonotype with a few counts. The chain is built from TRBV25-1 and TRBJ2-3, with TRBD2 as a possible D gene (6 bases). The CDR3 is 13 residues long. V was cut by 4 bases and J by 4 bases, with 9 bases left in between. In germline, CDR1 is MGHDK, CDR2 SYGVNS. In DNA form, the CDR3 reads TGTGCCAGCAGTGTAGCGGCCCCAGATACGCAGTATTTT. Protein sequence: CASSVAAPDTQYF.